This TCR beta chain was identified in a study of early T cells in non-severe SARS-CoV-2 infection. Across the whole study: The chains were unpaired, and the sequenced material was bulk RNA from unsorted whole blood. Broader study findings: A preference for anti-spike CD8 responses marked VDJdb matching, which missed private and CD4 specificities.

Each cDNA molecule carried a unique molecular identifier. TCRdb re-called the 5' RACE reads with MiXCR, one entry per CDR3 protein. Among some 75,000 distinct CDR3 sequences listed, about an eighth were seen once. CDR3 length: 15 residues. The V segment lost 3 bases and the J segment 7 bases; nucleotides outside the gene matches: 8. Germline loops: CDR1 MNHEY, CDR2 SVGAGI. Regarding this clonotype: Its antigen is unknown.

The V call is TRBV6-5, the J call TRBJ1-5, with TRBD1 matching over 8 bases. The TCR comes from an adult who was a healthcare worker with PCR-confirmed SARS-CoV-2 infection or an uninfected control (not recorded which). The specimen sequenced was whole blood. This CDR3 reads CASSYGQGAAQPQHF. The CDR3 DNA sequence: TGTGCCAGCAGTTATGGGCAGGGGGCAGCGCAGCCCCAGCATTTT.